The subject of this entry is one TCR beta chain. This record belongs to a study of blood T cell repertoires in COVID-19. The wider study: Acute and convalescent COVID-19 samples came from the United States, Italy and Spain. The cDNA or gDNA used as material had been derived from T cells, B-cell-depleted T cells, or PBMCs.

The authors' processing: The assay estimated nucleated cells by amplifying reference gene primers. The method was immunoSEQ multiplex PCR; TCRdb's version includes in-frame clones alone and lacks a portion of them. V and J calls and clone size follow that table, whereas D and trimming were derived from the DNA. Counted here are roughly 93,000 clones, 81% occurring once; the ten biggest clones make up roughly 10%. Per the germline V gene, CDR1 is MGHRA and CDR2 is YSYEKL. The CDR3 spans 15 residues. The V segment lost 8 bases and the J segment 4 bases; nucleotides outside the gene matches: 9. The TCR comes from a woman of 80 years or more with acute or convalescent COVID-19. The rearrangement uses TRBV4-1 and TRBJ2-2; TRBD1 matches 8 bases. The sequencing sample was made of peripheral blood. In DNA, the CDR3 is TGCGCCAGCGGGAGCAGGGGGCAAGGCACCGGGGAGCTGTTTTTT. Its protein is CASGSRGQGTGELFF.